The rows below give T cell receptor beta chains drawn from one sample of a study of blood T cells in healthy people across ages. In TCRdb, the 5' RACE reads were re-called with MiXCR into one record per CDR3 protein. In the table there are approximately 800,000 distinct CDR3 sequences, 50% to 65% of which are singletons. The material sequenced was blood. These receptors were taken from an elderly man in good health. Both conserved end residues are part of each CDR3. The D gene is left open where the match is weak. Clone size, where shown, is once, few, many, or a class for clones that have expanded.

len	v_gene	d_gene	abundance	j_gene	CDR3nt	CDR3aa
14	TRBV5-1	NA	NA	TRBJ1-4	TGCGCCAGCAGCTTGGCGCAGGGGTATGAAAAACTGTTTTTT	CASSLAQGYEKLFF
12	TRBV7-2	NA	NA	TRBJ2-5	TGTGCCAGCAGCTTAGTTTCTGAGACCCAGTACTTC	CASSLVSETQYF
13	TRBV19	NA	NA	TRBJ2-1	TGTGCCAGTAGTATAGATCGGGACAATGAGCAGTTCTTC	CASSIDRDNEQFF
13	TRBV29-1	NA	NA	TRBJ2-1	TGCAGCAGTCAACGGGAGACGTGCAATGAGCAGTTCTTC	CSSQRETCNEQFF
11	TRBV7-9	NA	NA	TRBJ2-7	TGTGCCAGCAACGAAGGGTGCGAGCAGTACTTC	CASNEGCEQYF
14	TRBV9	TRBD2	few	TRBJ2-5	TGTGCCAGCAGCCCCCGGACTAGCGGGGCCCGTCAGTACTTC	CASSPRTSGARQYF
13	TRBV29-1	NA	NA	TRBJ1-4	TGCAGCGTGCTGGGGGCTTCGGGTGAAAAACTGTTTTTT	CSVLGASGEKLFF
16	TRBV29-1	NA	NA	TRBJ2-7	TGCAGCGTTGAAGACAGAGGGCAGGGTTCCTCCTACGAGCAGTACTTC	CSVEDRGQGSSYEQYF
13	TRBV7-8	NA	NA	TRBJ2-1	TGTGCCAGCAGCTTAGCGGCCAGGAATGAGCAGTTCTTC	CASSLAARNEQFF
15	TRBV28	NA	few	TRBJ1-2	TGTGCCAGCAGTTTATGGGGGGCGCAGGATAATGGCTACACCTTC	CASSLWGAQDNGYTF
15	TRBV24-1	NA	NA	TRBJ2-1	TGTGCCACCAGCGACTTGGACCAAGACGACAATGAGCAGTTCTTC	CATSDLDQDDNEQFF
17	TRBV10-3	TRBD2	few	TRBJ2-7	TGTGCCATCAGCGGGACTAGCGGGATCATGCCCGCCTACGAGCAGTACTTC	CAISGTSGIMPAYEQYF
14	TRBV9	NA	few	TRBJ2-7	TGTGCCAGCAGCGTAGGTGGAGCCAACTACGAGCAGTACTTC	CASSVGGANYEQYF
15	TRBV10-3	TRBD1	few	TRBJ2-3	TGTGCCATCAGTGCCGGGACAGGGGCCACAGCGTACGCGTATTTT	CAISAGTGATAYAYF
15	TRBV20-1	TRBD2	NA	TRBJ2-1	TGCAGTGCTAGTCTAGCGGGAGTTCCTTACAATGAGCAGTTCTTC	CSASLAGVPYNEQFF
13	TRBV18	NA	NA	TRBJ1-2	TGTGCCAGCTCACCGATGACATCCGTGGGCTACACCTTC	CASSPMTSVGYTF
12	TRBV9	TRBD1	NA	TRBJ2-1	TGTGCCAGCAGCGGACAGGGGGATGAGCAGTTCTTC	CASSGQGDEQFF
13	TRBV25-1	NA	NA	TRBJ1-2	TGTGCCAGCAGTGACAACACAGGGTTTGGCTACACCTTC	CASSDNTGFGYTF
14	TRBV10-1	NA	NA	TRBJ2-5	TGCGCCAGCAGTGAGTCGGGGGGGCCGGAGACCCAGTACTTC	CASSESGGPETQYF
11	TRBV12-3/TRBV12-4	NA	few	TRBJ2-1	TGTGCCAGCAGTTTAAAATATGAGCAGTTCTTC	CASSLKYEQFF
15	TRBV12-3/TRBV12-4	TRBD2	NA	TRBJ2-3	TGTGCCAGCAGGCCGGGACTAGCGGCCACAGATACGCAGTATTTT	CASRPGLAATDTQYF
15	TRBV20-1	NA	many	TRBJ1-1	TGCAGTGCTAGAGGACTCCCAGGGGTGAACACTGAAGCTTTCTTT	CSARGLPGVNTEAFF
20	TRBV5-1	TRBD2	once	TRBJ2-3	TGCGCCAGCAGCCAGTCGGGGCGGACTAGCGGGTCTACTGGCACAGATACGCAGTATTTT	CASSQSGRTSGSTGTDTQYF
15	TRBV29-1	TRBD1	few	TRBJ2-2	TGCAGCGTAGGGACAGCTATGGGGTTCACCGGGGAGCTGTTTTTT	CSVGTAMGFTGELFF
15	TRBV5-1	TRBD2	few	TRBJ2-1	TGCGCCAGCTGCCCGGGACTAGCGGCCTACAATGAGCAGTTCTTC	CASCPGLAAYNEQFF
15	TRBV15	TRBD2	NA	TRBJ2-1	TGTGCCACCAGCGGGGGACTAGCGGGGTACAATGAGCAGTTCTTC	CATSGGLAGYNEQFF
15	TRBV6-2/TRBV6-3	TRBD2	few	TRBJ2-1	TGTGCCAGCACCCCTAGCGGGAGGGCCTACAATGAGCAGTTCTTC	CASTPSGRAYNEQFF
19	TRBV11-2	TRBD2	NA	TRBJ2-2	TGTGCCAGCAGCCGCTCGAAGAATAGCGGGAGGGCTAAAGGCGGGGAGCTGTTTTTT	CASSRSKNSGRAKGGELFF